There are many counts of the clone carrying this TCR beta chain. The sample comes from a study of T-cell reconstitution after alpha-beta-depleted transplantation in children. The CDR3 totals 16 residues. Germline loops: CDR1 MDHEN, CDR2 SYDVKM. The trim removed 8 bases at V and 2 bases at J, leaving 12 bases unmatched. A TCRbeta library incorporating unique molecular identifiers was prepared. TCRdb independently ran MiXCR on the PCR reads; one entry per CDR3 protein. Of some 550,000 distinct CDR3 sequences detected, 20% to 25% appear once; the ten largest clones hold roughly 14%. The V gene is TRBV28, the J gene TRBJ1-2; 9 positions agree with TRBD1. Material: PBMCs, mostly from graft donor cells, obtained 360 days after TCRalphabeta/CD19-depleted stem cell transplant. This sequence originates from a boy under three years old who had a stem cell transplant for acute myeloid leukemia, so the T cells may come from the graft donor. The CDR3 coding sequence is TGTGCCAGCCGTCGGGGGGACAGGGTTAGAAACTATGGCTACACCTTC. It is translated as CASRRGDRVRNYGYTF.